This T cell receptor (beta chain) was observed in a study of blood T cell repertoires in COVID-19 (dated by TCRdb to 2018 to 2020). Notes on the research overall: The collaborator samples originated in the United States, Italy and Spain and spanned the acute and convalescent phases of COVID-19. A de-identified subject ID, COVID-19 status, age in years and sex were almost always included in the sample metadata. Samples were obtained from the ongoing ImmuneRACE study (first 160 participants) and from 950 to 1,500 subjects provided by 6 global collaborators. The repertoires were released in a freely available public database meant as a resource for research on the immune response to SARS-CoV-2. Deeply sampled blood TCRbeta repertoires from subjects exposed to, actively infected with, or recovered from COVID-19 were included in the dataset. Where available, HLA class I and class II types were obtained from metadata supplied by the sample provider rather than from assay-based typing. The material from the prospective study consisted of cDNA or gDNA derived from T cells, B-cell-depleted T cells, or PBMCs. Paper-wide results and their limitations: How much clinical and demographic metadata was included differed by source and by participant, and the metadata was provided uncurated.

With respect to this clone: Its binding antigen is unknown. No much larger clone is present one base from it, and per-base qualities are unavailable.

Samples from volunteer blood donors who had recovered from COVID-19 were contributed by a second Seattle source. Each collaborating institution followed its own protocols to collect whole blood in K2EDTA tubes. Collaborator samples were shipped for TCRbeta analysis as frozen whole blood, isolated PBMCs, or DNA extracted from either sample type. In the germline V gene (reference sequence), CDR1 corresponds to SGHNT and CDR2 to YYREEE. The CDR3 contains 15 residues, cysteine and phenylalanine counted. The only DNA kept is the CDR3, 45 bases in frame from the first base. V is cut back by 4 bases and J by 2 bases, with 7 bases in the junction unmatched. The immunoSEQ Assay, a bias-controlled multiplex PCR, was used to amplify TCRbeta CDR3 regions from genomic DNA. Concerning the study's data processing: The number of nucleated cells in each sample was estimated by amplification of reference gene primers within the assay. To quantify the absolute abundance of each unique TCRbeta CDR3 rearrangement, sequence reads were collapsed and filtered. For each sample, productive Simpson clonality was calculated by taking the square root of Simpson's diversity index across productive rearrangements. As stored in TCRdb, this immuneACCESS dataset retains in-frame rearrangements with V and J assigned. A fraction of the clones does not appear; measured against another copy, unresolved V genes explain less than half of the discrepancy, and the remainder lacks a known reason. V, J and clone size are those of that table, while D and trimming were read from the DNA. This sample has about 290,000 clones in its table, and approximately 88% of those were observed once. The ten most abundant clones make up 0.94% of the sample.

The origin of this receptor is a woman aged 40 to 50 who had recovered from COVID-19. The sequenced material came from peripheral blood. The sequence joins TRBV5-4 to TRBJ2-3; 7 central nucleotides agree with TRBD2. At the DNA level, the sequence is TGTGCCAGCAGCCCCCCTAGCGGCCCCACAGATACGCAGTATTTT. Protein translation: CASSPPSGPTDTQYF.